This T cell receptor beta chain appears in the sequencing data of a study of beta chain features in type 1 diabetes. The V gene lost 0 bases and the J gene lost 5 bases, with 18 bases spanning the gap. CDR3 size: 17 residues. Germline CDR1 LGHNT, CDR2 FRNRAP. Sequencing targeted expressed TCRB transcripts, as all isolated RNA had been reverse transcribed. Generated by immunoSEQ multiplex PCR, the TCRdb table keeps only in-frame clones and is missing some. The sample shows 150,000 or so clones, approximately 10% of them seen only once. This clone was found a few times. Its antigen is still unknown. Study observations and caveats: Any HLA-type effect on TCRB rearrangement remained unresolved here. More deletions and fewer insertions at VDJ junctions were seen in type 1 diabetes patients.

This sequence joins TRBV12-5 and TRBJ2-3; the D is unclear. Sequenced input: central memory CD4+ T cells from blood. The origin of this receptor is a woman aged 40 to 50 in good health. The CDR3 coding sequence is TGTGCTAGTGGTTTGGTACGGCCTAGAGCCCGGAGAGATACGCAGTATTTT. It specifies CASGLVRPRARRDTQYF.